The source of this T cell receptor (beta chain) is a study of T cell responses to AZD1222 COVID-19 vaccine. Points from the study as a whole: Spike-spanning, vaccine-associated CD4 TCRs were dominant at 160-218 and 743-854. White British ancestry dominated among donors, who included more females, and clonal diversity was possibly underestimated. Following two doses of AZD1222, Spike-specific TCR breadth and depth rose.

On this clone: Its specificity is unknown.

Generated by immunoSEQ multiplex PCR, the TCRdb table keeps only in-frame clones and is missing some. The table includes tens of thousands of clones, approximately 90% detected once. Germline assignment: CDR1 KGHSH and CDR2 LQKENI. This CDR3 spans 17 amino acids. V was shortened by 3 bases and J by 14 bases, with 26 bases between the two germline ends. V and J are TRBV18 and TRBJ1-6; possibly TRBD1 for D (6 bases). The source of this sequence is an adult who received the AZD1222 COVID-19 vaccine. The sequencing used peripheral blood, collected 28 days after the second AZD1222 dose. The CDR3 is CASSPPDFGGREKTLHF. The CDR3, as DNA: TGTGCCAGCTCACCTCCCGATTTTGGGGGCCGGGAAAAGACCCTCCACTTT.